This T cell receptor beta chain is drawn from a study of blood T cells in healthy people across ages. A J-beta primer mix and a sample-barcoded 5' primer were used in a second PCR of about 7 to 12 cycles. TCRdb re-derived calls from the 5' RACE reads in MiXCR, one entry per CDR3 protein. The data show 550,000 to 750,000 distinct CDR3 sequences, approximately 21% seen once. The CDR3 is made up of 14 amino acids. Trimming stripped 3 bases from V and 5 bases from J, with 10 bases between. Looked up from germline, CDR1 is KGHDR and CDR2 is SFDVKD. This chain links TRBV24-1 with TRBJ2-1; D is possibly TRBD1 or TRBD2 (5 bases each). The sequence was collected from a man aged 70-80 years in good health. The source material was blood. CDR3 in DNA: TGTGCCACCAGTGATAGGGGTAGCGACAATGAGCAGTTCTTC. Translating gives CATSDRGSDNEQFF.